This T cell receptor (beta chain) came from a study of T cell responses to AZD1222 COVID-19 vaccine. On this clone itself: Its antigen is not identified.

Trimming removed 4 bases at V and 9 bases at J, with 11 bases between. Germline CDR1 SGHRS, CDR2 YFSETQ. This CDR3 comprises 12 residues. The table came from immunoSEQ multiplex PCR; TCRdb's copy has only in-frame clones and leaves some out. Of roughly 250,000 clones listed, approximately 95% are singletons. General study findings and limits: Only six or seven AZD1222 recipients tested seropositive at baseline. Repertoires were collected only later (after the peak T cell response had occurred). Across the whole spike, CD4 TCRs peaked at regions 160-218 and 743-854. Recipients of two AZD1222 doses showed rising Spike-specific TCR breadth and depth.

The rearrangement joins TRBV5-1 to TRBJ2-1, with D maybe TRBD1 (7 bases). This TCR derives from an adult in good health. The sequenced sample was peripheral blood, obtained on day 0 of AZD1222 vaccination. Written as DNA, the CDR3 is TGCGCCAGCAGCGGAGGGGGCAGTGAGCAGTTCTTC. As protein: CASSGGGSEQFF.